This T cell receptor beta chain emerged from a study of T-cell memory formation after mild COVID-19. The study's findings and limits: Cross-reactive memory appears to have joined, as suggested by some responding clones showing up in pre-infection memory.

With respect to this clonotype: Its matching antigen is unknown.

A single record per CDR3 protein comes from TCRdb applying MiXCR to the 5' RACE reads. The data contain around 250,000 distinct CDR3 sequences, over 15% of them singletons. The receptor was derived from a man aged 18 to 30 who had mild COVID-19 (a few samples of this study predate the infection). Cell type and time point are not known. Sequenced input: PBMCs or a T cell subset sorted from them (not recorded which).

CDR3 in DNA: TGCGCCAGCAGCCAAGTCTCTGGGGAGACCCAGTACTTC. Residues: CASSQVSGETQYF. This sequence joins TRBV4-1 and TRBJ2-5; D ambiguous. In germline, CDR1 is MGHRA, CDR2 YSYEKL. Trimming shortened V by 1 base and J by 5 bases, and 8 bases separated the two germline ends. This CDR3 has 13 amino acids.